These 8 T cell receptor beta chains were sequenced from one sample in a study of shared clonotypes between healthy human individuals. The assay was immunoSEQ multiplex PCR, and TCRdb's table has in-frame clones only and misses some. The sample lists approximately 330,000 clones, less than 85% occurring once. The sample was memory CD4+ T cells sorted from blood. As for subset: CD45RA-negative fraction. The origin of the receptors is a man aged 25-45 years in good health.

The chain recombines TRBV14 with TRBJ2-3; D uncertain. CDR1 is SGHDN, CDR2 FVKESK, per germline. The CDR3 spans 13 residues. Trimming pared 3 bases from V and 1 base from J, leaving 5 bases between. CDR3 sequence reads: CASSHRRTDTQYF. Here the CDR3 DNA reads TGTGCCAGCAGCCACAGGCGCACAGATACGCAGTATTTT.

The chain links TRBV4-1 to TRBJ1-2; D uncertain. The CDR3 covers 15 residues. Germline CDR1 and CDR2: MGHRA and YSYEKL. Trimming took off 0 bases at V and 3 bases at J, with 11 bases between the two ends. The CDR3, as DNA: TGCGCCAGCAGCCAAGATACCCCGGGGTACTATGGCTACACCTTC. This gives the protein CASSQDTPGYYGYTF.

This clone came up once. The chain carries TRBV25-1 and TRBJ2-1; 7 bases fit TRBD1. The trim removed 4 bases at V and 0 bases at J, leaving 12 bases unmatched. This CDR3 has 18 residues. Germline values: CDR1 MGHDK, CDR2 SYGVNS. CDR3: CASSGIPNRGYSYNEQFF. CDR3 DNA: TGTGCCAGCAGTGGGATACCAAACAGGGGATACTCCTACAATGAGCAGTTCTTC.

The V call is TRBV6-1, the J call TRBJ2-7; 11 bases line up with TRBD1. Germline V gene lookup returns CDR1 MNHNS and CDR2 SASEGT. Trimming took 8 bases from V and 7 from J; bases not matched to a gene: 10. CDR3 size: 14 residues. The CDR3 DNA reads TGTGCCAGCGGTCCGGGACAGGGGGTGGGAGAGCAGTACTTC. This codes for CASGPGQGVGEQYF.

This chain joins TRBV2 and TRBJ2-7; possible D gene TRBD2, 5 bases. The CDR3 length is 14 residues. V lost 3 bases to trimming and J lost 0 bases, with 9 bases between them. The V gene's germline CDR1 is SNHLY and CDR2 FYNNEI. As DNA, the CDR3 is TGTGCCAGCAGTGAGGCGCGGGTCTCCTACGAGCAGTACTTC. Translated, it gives CASSEARVSYEQYF.

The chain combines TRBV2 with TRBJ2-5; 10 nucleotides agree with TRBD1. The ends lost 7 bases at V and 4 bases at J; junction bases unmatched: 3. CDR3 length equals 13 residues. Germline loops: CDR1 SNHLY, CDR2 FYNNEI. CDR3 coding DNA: TGTGCCAGCACGTGGACAGGGGGAGAGACCCAGTACTTC. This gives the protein CASTWTGGETQYF.

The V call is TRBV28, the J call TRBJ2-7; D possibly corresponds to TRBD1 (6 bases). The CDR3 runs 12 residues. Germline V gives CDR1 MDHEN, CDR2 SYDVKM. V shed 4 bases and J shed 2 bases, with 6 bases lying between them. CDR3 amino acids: CASSSGAYEQYF. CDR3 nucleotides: TGTGCCAGCAGTTCAGGGGCCTACGAGCAGTACTTC.

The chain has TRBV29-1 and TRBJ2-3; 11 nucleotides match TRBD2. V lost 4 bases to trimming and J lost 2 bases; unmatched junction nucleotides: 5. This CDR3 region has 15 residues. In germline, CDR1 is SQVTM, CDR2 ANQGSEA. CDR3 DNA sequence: TGCAGCGTTGTTAGCGGGGGGGGATTCACAGATACGCAGTATTTT. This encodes CSVVSGGGFTDTQYF.